Each of the 9 T cell receptor beta chains below was sequenced from the same sample in a study of T cell repertoires in cytomegalovirus infection. Via MiXCR, TCRdb re-called the reads, giving one row per CDR3 protein. Of 680,000 or so distinct CDR3 sequences detected, around a third appear once; the ten largest clones hold roughly 20%. No antigen has been identified for these receptors. Sequencing used cultured PBMCs, obtained from culture after CMV antigen stimulation. These receptors originate from a human donor in good health (CMV status not recorded). Some clones in this sample may be carry-over from other donors' samples.

The chain has TRBV20-1 and TRBJ2-1; 10 nucleotides agree with TRBD2. CDR1 and CDR2 (germline): DFQATT, SNEGSKA (reference sequence). V dropped 0 bases and J dropped 2; count of bases not matched to a gene: 13. The CDR3 runs to 19 residues. DNA of the CDR3: TGCAGTGCTAGAGAAGGGAGCGGGGGGGGACAGCTGACCTACAATGAGCAGTTCTTC. Translated, it gives CSAREGSGGGQLTYNEQFF.

The chain is built from TRBV12-3 or TRBV12-4 and TRBJ1-5; 10 bases are a match to TRBD1. The CDR3 has 16 residues. The ends lost 0 bases at V and 2 bases at J; junction bases unmatched: 1. This CDR3 reads CASSLATGGGNQPQHF. The CDR3 nucleotides are TGTGCCAGCAGTTTAGCGACAGGGGGCGGCAATCAGCCCCAGCATTTT.

J is TRBJ1-4 and V is TRBV5-4; no firm D call. Germline CDR1 reads SGHNT; CDR2 reads YYREEE (reference sequence). The length of the CDR3 is 16 residues. The V end was cut by 4 bases, the J end by 6 bases, with 19 bases between. The CDR3 loop reads CASSLFHSGRDEKLFF. Written as DNA, the CDR3 is TGTGCCAGCAGCCTCTTCCACAGCGGACGGGATGAAAAACTGTTTTTT.

CDR3 bases: TGTGCCAGCAGCAAGCTCGGAGATACGCAGTATTTT. Its translation is CASSKLGDTQYF. The rearrangement joins TRBV12-3 or TRBV12-4 to TRBJ2-3, with D unresolved. Trimming shortened V by 6 bases and J by 5 bases, and 9 bases separated the two germline ends. The CDR3 contains 12 residues.

This clonotype was seen a handful of times. V usage is TRBV7-9 and J usage is TRBJ2-7, with TRBD2 matching 8 bases. Per germline, CDR1 SEHNR and CDR2 FQNEAQ (reference sequence). The length of the CDR3 is 15 residues. Trimming removed 5 bases from V and 5 bases from J; junction bases left unmatched: 11. This chain's CDR3 is CASSPPAGGGHEQYF. The CDR3 nucleotides are TGTGCCAGCAGCCCACCGGCGGGAGGTGGACACGAGCAGTACTTC.

This clonotype has a count of ten or more. This chain joins TRBV7-2 and TRBJ2-5; 7 nucleotides match TRBD2. The CDR3 spans 14 residues. In germline, CDR1 is SGHTA, CDR2 FQGNSA. Germline trimming cut 4 bases from V and 1 base from J; bases unmatched to any gene: 3. For the CDR3, the DNA is TGTGCCAGCAGCTCAACGGGGGGCCAAGAGACCCAGTACTTC. Translating it yields CASSSTGGQETQYF. Using reference TRBV7-2 and TRBJ2-5 for the parts outside the CDR3, the full variable domain is GAGVSQSPSNKVTEKGKDVELRCDPISGHTALYWYRQSLGQGLEFLIYFQGNSAPDKSGLPSDRFSAERTGGSVSTLTIQRTQQEDSAVYLCASSSTGGQETQYFGPGTRLLVL.

The chain joins TRBV7-9 to TRBJ1-5; a weak D match, TRBD1 (5 bases). V lost 3 bases and J lost 6, with 15 bases in between. CDR3 size: 15 residues. Germline loops: CDR1 SEHNR, CDR2 FQNEAQ (reference sequence). CDR3 in DNA: TGTGCCAGCAGCTTGGACACGGAGAAAGGTCAGCCCCAGCATTTT. Amino acids: CASSLDTEKGQPQHF. Looking up the rest from reference TRBV7-9 and TRBJ1-5 gives the full variable domain: DTGVSQNPRHKITKRGQNVTFRCDPISEHNRLYWYRQTLGQGPEFLTYFQNEAQLEKSRLLSDRFSAERPKGSFSTLEIQRTEQGDSAMYLCASSLDTEKGQPQHFGDGTRLSIL.

V is TRBV7-8 and J is TRBJ2-7; 10 bases align to TRBD1. The CDR3 loop spans 15 amino acids. The trim removed 5 bases at V and 4 bases at J, leaving 8 bases unmatched. Germline CDR1 reads SGHVS; CDR2 reads FQNEAQ. The CDR3: CASSARDRGRYEQYF. The CDR3, as DNA: TGTGCCAGCAGCGCCCGGGACAGGGGTCGATACGAGCAGTACTTC.

This clonotype has a count of ten or more. The chain has TRBV7-8 and TRBJ1-1, with 9 bases identical to TRBD1. Germline assignment: CDR1 SGHVS and CDR2 FQNEAQ. The V gene end was trimmed by 4 bases and the J gene end by 12 bases; junction bases not matched to a gene: 15. This CDR3 spans 15 amino acids. For the CDR3, the DNA is TGTGCCAGCAGCTCAGTGGGGCGGACAGGGGACGTATCTTTCTTT. As protein: CASSSVGRTGDVSFF.